Below are 21 T cell receptor beta chains sequenced from a single sample in a study of response to subunit inactivated influenza vaccine. Each CDR3 protein is one row after TCRdb ran MiXCR on the RT-PCR reads. The table includes about 540,000 distinct CDR3 sequences, less than 15% detected once. The sample in question was PBMCs from blood, obtained 11 to 12 days after vaccination. These receptors came from a man aged 50 or older who received an inactivated influenza vaccine.

This clonotype was seen more than once but under ten times. The chain joins TRBV24-1 to TRBJ2-3; maybe TRBD1 (6 bases). V gave up 4 bases and J gave up 2 bases, with 6 bases separating them. Germline lookup yields CDR1 KGHDR and CDR2 SFDVKD. CDR3 length: 13 residues. CDR3 amino acids: CATSEGHTDTQYF. CDR3 in DNA: TGTGCCACCAGTGAGGGACACACAGATACGCAGTATTTT.

This clonotype was counted only a few times. V is TRBV20-1 and J is TRBJ2-7; D gene ambiguous. The CDR3 is 15 residues long. Germline CDR1 is DFQATT and CDR2 is SNEGSKA (reference sequence). V lost 0 bases and J 1 base, leaving 13 bases between the germline ends. The chain's CDR3 is CSARDPRPPSYEQYF. DNA for the CDR3: TGCAGTGCTAGAGACCCCCGGCCCCCGTCCTACGAGCAGTACTTC.

This clonotype showed up just a few times. The V call is TRBV5-1, the J call TRBJ2-7; possibly TRBD2 for D (5 bases). Trimming removed 0 bases at V and 2 bases at J, with 12 bases between. The germline CDR1 and CDR2 sequences are SGHRS and YFSETQ. The CDR3 is 15 residues long. CDR3 in DNA: TGCGCCAGCAGCTTGGCTGATAGCGAGGCCTACGAGCAGTACTTC. Translation gives CASSLADSEAYEQYF.

Only a few counts were recorded for this clonotype. The CDR3 DNA reads TGCAGTGCTAGACAGGAGGGCATGAACACTGAAGCTTTCTTT. Its translation is CSARQEGMNTEAFF. This chain uses TRBV20-1 with TRBJ1-1; D call uncertain. The germline V gene encodes CDR1 DFQATT and CDR2 SNEGSKA (reference sequence). The CDR3 covers 14 residues. The ends were cut back, 2 bases at V and 0 bases at J, with 10 bases in the middle.

V is TRBV5-1 and J is TRBJ2-7; unclear D gene. CDR1 and CDR2 from the germline V gene are SGHRS and YFSETQ. CDR3 length equals 17 residues. Trimming pared 0 bases from V and 3 bases from J, leaving 19 bases between. Written as DNA, the CDR3 is TGCGCCAGCAGCTTGGAGGTTTCACATCGGGTTCTCTACGAGCAGTACTTC. Translating it yields CASSLEVSHRVLYEQYF.

This chain joins TRBV11-2 and TRBJ2-5; no clear D gene. From germline, CDR1 is SGHAT and CDR2 FQNNGV. The length of the CDR3 is 15 residues. V lost 5 bases, J lost 2 bases, and 15 bases lay in between. The DNA of the CDR3 is TGTGCCAGCAGCCCCCGGGTAGAAACTCAAGAGACCCAGTACTTC. This translates into CASSPRVETQETQYF.

There are many counts of this clonotype. The CDR3 is CASKGQGDTGELFF. CDR3 nucleotides: TGTGCCAGCAAAGGACAGGGGGACACCGGGGAGCTGTTTTTT. J is TRBJ2-2 and V is TRBV2, with TRBD1 identical over 10 bases. The length of the CDR3 is 14 residues. Germline values: CDR1 SNHLY, CDR2 FYNNEI. V lost 7 bases to trimming and J lost 3 bases; unmatched junction nucleotides: 2. Using reference TRBV2 and TRBJ2-2 for the parts outside the CDR3, the full variable domain is EPEVTQTPSHQVTQMGQEVILRCVPISNHLYFYWYRQILGQKVEFLVSFYNNEISEKSEIFDDQFSVERPDGSNFTLKIRSTKLEDSAMYFCASKGQGDTGELFFGEGSRLTVL.

The V call is TRBV18, the J call TRBJ2-7; D unclear. Germline V gives CDR1 KGHSH, CDR2 LQKENI. The CDR3 has 12 amino acids. V lost 1 base and J 5 bases, leaving 6 bases between the germline ends. CDR3 nucleotides: TGTGCCAGCTCACCACAATCCCACGAGCAGTACTTC. Protein: CASSPQSHEQYF.

This clonotype has a count of ten or more. The rearrangement uses TRBV10-2 and TRBJ1-6, with D unresolved. V lost 4 bases and J lost 8, with 30 bases in between. The germline V gene has CDR1 WSHSY and CDR2 SAAADI. The CDR3 contains 20 residues. CDR3 residues: CASSVQAGYYIESFDSPLHF. The CDR3 bases are TGCGCCAGCAGTGTTCAGGCCGGGTATTACATAGAGAGTTTTGATTCACCCCTCCACTTT.

This clonotype came up a few times. This chain links TRBV7-3 with TRBJ2-1; 7 bases are shared with TRBD2. The CDR3 spans 15 residues. Germline CDR1 is SGHTA and CDR2 is FQGTGA. Trimming cost V 5 bases and J 9 bases; bases outside gene matches: 13. The CDR3 DNA sequence: TGTGCCAGCAGCCCAATGGCGGGAGAGGGCCTTGAGCAGTTCTTC. It yields the protein CASSPMAGEGLEQFF.

V usage is TRBV4-1 and J usage is TRBJ2-3; D gene uncertain. Trimming took 3 bases from V and 2 from J, leaving 18 bases between them. Germline CDR1 is MGHRA and CDR2 is YSYEKL. This CDR3 is 17 amino acids long. In DNA form, the CDR3 reads TGCGCCAGCAGCCACACCGTCCGGGTTACTTCCACAGATACGCAGTATTTT. Protein: CASSHTVRVTSTDTQYF.

This clonotype appeared many times. The rearrangement uses TRBV4-3 and TRBJ1-1, with a possible D match to TRBD1 (5 bases). This CDR3 is built from 15 residues. V was shortened by 4 bases and J by 5 bases, with 17 bases between the two germline ends. Per germline, CDR1 LGHNA and CDR2 YSLEER. The CDR3 region has the DNA TGCGCCAGCAGCCCGGTATGGGGGGGAGAGACTGAAGCTTTCTTT. The encoded protein is CASSPVWGGETEAFF.

This sequence joins TRBV7-8 and TRBJ1-5, with D hard to call. CDR1 and CDR2 (germline): SGHVS, FQNEAQ. The CDR3 is made up of 14 amino acids. V was cut by 5 bases and J by 1 base, with 9 bases left in between. CDR3: CASSDTQSNQPQHF. The CDR3, as DNA: TGTGCCAGCAGCGACACCCAGAGCAATCAGCCCCAGCATTTT.

This clonotype has only a few counts. This chain uses TRBV20-1 with TRBJ2-1; weak D call: TRBD1 (5 bases). V dropped 1 base and J dropped 3 bases, with 7 bases sitting between them. Germline V gene sequence: CDR1 DFQATT, CDR2 SNEGSKA (reference sequence). The CDR3 is 13 residues long. The CDR3 DNA is TGCAGTGCTAGAGGACAGAACTACAATGAGCAGTTCTTC. Translation gives CSARGQNYNEQFF.

The V and J genes are TRBV11-2 and TRBJ2-3, with 10 bases that match TRBD2. V dropped 5 bases and J dropped 1; count of bases not matched to a gene: 21. The CDR3 extends over 21 amino acids. The germline V gene encodes CDR1 SGHAT and CDR2 FQNNGV. The CDR3 reads CASSTPRTGQLAGSGTDTQYF. The DNA for the CDR3 is TGTGCCAGCAGCACACCCCGGACAGGGCAACTAGCGGGATCGGGCACAGATACGCAGTATTTT.

This rearrangement joins TRBV4-2 to TRBJ1-2; 11 nucleotides agree with TRBD1. Per the germline V gene, CDR1 is LGHNA and CDR2 is YNFKEQ. With 0 bases clipped from V and 2 bases from J, the junction kept 2 bases outside the gene matches. This CDR3 is 16 amino acids long. The CDR3 bases are TGTGCCAGCAGCCAAGACTGGGACAGGGGGAACTATGGCTACACCTTC. Its translation: CASSQDWDRGNYGYTF.

V is TRBV14 and J is TRBJ2-7; the match to TRBD2 covers 7 bases. The J segment lost 0 bases and the V segment lost 4 bases, leaving 6 bases of the junction unmatched. From germline, CDR1 is SGHDN and CDR2 FVKESK. CDR3 size: 15 residues. CDR3 residues: CASSLDGGNSYEQYF. CDR3 DNA: TGTGCCAGCAGCCTGGACGGGGGGAACTCCTACGAGCAGTACTTC. The whole variable domain, filled in from reference TRBV14 and TRBJ2-7, reads EAGVTQFPSHSVIEKGQTVTLRCDPISGHDNLYWYRRVMGKEIKFLLHFVKESKQDESGMPNNRFLAERTGGTYSTLKVQPAELEDSGVYFCASSLDGGNSYEQYFGPGTRLTVT.

This clonotype was detected only a few times. The rearrangement uses TRBV3-1 and TRBJ1-5; D not resolved. The CDR3 has 15 amino acids. Trimming cost V 1 base and J 0 bases, with 7 bases left between them. Germline V gene lookup returns CDR1 LGHDT and CDR2 YNNKEL (reference sequence). In nucleotides, the CDR3 is TGTGCCAGCAGCCAAGGATTGGTTAGCAATCAGCCCCAGCATTTT. It codes for CASSQGLVSNQPQHF.

The rearrangement links TRBV4-2 to TRBJ2-5; weak D call: TRBD2 (7 bases). This CDR3 spans 17 amino acids. Germline CDR1 reads LGHNA; CDR2 reads YNFKEQ. Trimming stripped 0 bases from V and 6 bases from J, with 20 bases between. The CDR3 coding sequence is TGTGCCAGCAGCCAAGATTTTGGAGGGGGGGCCGGCAAGACCCAGTACTTC. This encodes CASSQDFGGGAGKTQYF.

This clonotype turned up a few times. The V and J genes are TRBV5-5 and TRBJ2-3; D uncertain. Per germline, CDR1 SGHKS and CDR2 YYEKEE (reference sequence). The germline V and J ends were trimmed by 5 bases and 2 bases, with 15 bases remaining between them. The CDR3 consists of 15 residues. The CDR3, as DNA: TGTGCCAGCAGGCCCGGGCAGCAAAACACAGATACGCAGTATTTT. Protein: CASRPGQQNTDTQYF.

The chain recombines TRBV3-1 with TRBJ2-1; 9 bases map to TRBD1. The trim removed 0 bases at V and 9 bases at J, leaving 12 bases unmatched. The CDR3 loop spans 17 amino acids. Germline assignment: CDR1 LGHDT and CDR2 YNNKEL (reference sequence). CDR3 bases: TGTGCCAGCAGCCAAGATCAGAACAGGGGGCAGTCTGGTGAGCAGTTCTTC. It yields the protein CASSQDQNRGQSGEQFF.